Below are 21 T cell receptor beta chains sequenced from a single sample in a study of cytomegalovirus exposure and HLA in healthy donors. TCRdb keeps only in-frame clones here, not all; method: immunoSEQ multiplex PCR. Of some 150,000 clones in the sample, more than 85% were seen once. Sequencing input: PBMCs. The receptor set was obtained from a man between 18 and 35 years old in good health and CMV-seronegative.

V usage is TRBV28 and J usage is TRBJ2-5; D is possibly TRBD1 (6 bases). This CDR3 is built from 13 residues. The germline gives CDR1 MDHEN, CDR2 SYDVKM. Trimming cost V 5 bases and J 7 bases, with 14 bases left between them. CDR3 DNA: TGTGCCAGCAGTCAACAGGGTGGGGTGACCCAGTACTTC. This translates into CASSQQGGVTQYF.

This clone was observed once. V is TRBV27 and J is TRBJ2-3; TRBD2 agrees at 7 bases. Per germline, CDR1 MNHEY and CDR2 SMNVEV (reference sequence). Unmatched junction bases numbered 11, after V lost 5 bases and J lost 6 bases. The CDR3 loop spans 15 amino acids. CDR3 nucleotide sequence: TGTGCCAGCAGTAACGCTGCGGGAGTCGCCGATACGCAGTATTTT. It is translated as CASSNAAGVADTQYF.

This chain links TRBV18 with TRBJ2-1; perhaps TRBD2 as D (5 bases). Germline CDR1 and CDR2: KGHSH and LQKENI. This CDR3 has 13 residues. Trimming took off 0 bases at V and 8 bases at J, with 8 bases between the two ends. The CDR3 spells CASSPPVGDEQFF. As DNA, the CDR3 is TGTGCCAGCTCACCACCTGTCGGGGATGAGCAGTTCTTC.

This clone appeared a few times. The chain links TRBV2 to TRBJ2-7, with TRBD1 identical over 7 bases. CDR3 size: 11 residues. J lost 7 bases, V lost 8 bases, and 5 bases had no gene match. CDR1 SNHLY and CDR2 FYNNEI come from the germline V gene. The CDR3 loop reads CASDRVGEQYF. The CDR3 DNA is TGTGCCAGCGACAGGGTCGGGGAGCAGTACTTC.

The rearrangement joins TRBV6-6 to TRBJ2-1; D is unclear. V was shortened by 11 bases and J by 0 bases, with 14 bases between the two germline ends. The CDR3 spans 14 residues. CDR1 MNHNY and CDR2 SVGAGI come from the germline V gene (reference sequence). CDR3: CASRPTISYNEQFF. The CDR3 bases are TGTGCCTCGAGGCCGACCATCTCCTACAATGAGCAGTTCTTC.

The CDR3: CASSLTTRQGGGYTF. CDR3 nucleotide sequence: TGTGCCAGCAGTTTGACCACGAGACAGGGCGGTGGCTACACCTTC. The J gene is TRBJ1-2, the V gene TRBV6-6; 7 bases match TRBD1. In germline, CDR1 is MNHNY, CDR2 SVGAGI (reference sequence). The CDR3 contains 15 residues. Trimming at V came to 4 bases and at J to 7 bases, leaving 12 bases not matched to a gene.

The chain carries TRBV19 and TRBJ1-2, with unresolved D. Trimming shortened V by 3 bases and J by 2 bases, and 7 bases separated the two germline ends. Germline assignment: CDR1 LNHDA and CDR2 SQIVND (reference sequence). The CDR3 consists of 13 residues. The CDR3 region is CASSMAENYGYTF. In DNA, the CDR3 is TGTGCCAGTAGTATGGCGGAGAACTATGGCTACACCTTC. The full variable domain, completed using reference TRBV19 and TRBJ1-2, is DGGITQSPKYLFRKEGQNVTLSCEQNLNHDAMYWYRQDPGQGLRLIYYSQIVNDFQKGDIAEGYSVSREKKESFPLTVTSAQKNPTAFYLCASSMAENYGYTFGSGTRLTVV.

The chain's CDR3 is CASSKALAAYNEQFF. The CDR3 coding sequence is TGTGCCAGCAGCAAGGCTTTGGCGGCTTACAATGAGCAGTTCTTC. This sequence joins TRBV21-1 and TRBJ2-1; TRBD2, as called in the table, went unchecked against the DNA. TRBV21-1 is recorded as a pseudogene. CDR3 length: 15 residues.

The V and J genes are TRBV19 and TRBJ2-2, with D possibly matching TRBD1 (7 bases). Trimming cost V 5 bases and J 4 bases, with 17 bases left between them. Germline values: CDR1 LNHDA, CDR2 SQIVND (reference sequence). The length of the CDR3 is 16 residues. The DNA of the CDR3 is TGTGCCAGTAGTCTTCCCCGACAGGGAGGCACCGGGGAGCTGTTTTTT. Residues: CASSLPRQGGTGELFF.

This rearrangement joins TRBV7-2 to TRBJ1-5; possibly TRBD1 for D (5 bases). Trimming removed 5 bases at V and 3 bases at J, with 11 bases between. This CDR3 contains 14 residues. Germline-derived CDR1 and CDR2 are SGHTA and FQGNSA. As DNA, the CDR3 is TGTGCCAGCAGCCCCGGGGGGGTCAATCAGCCCCAGCATTTT. Translating it yields CASSPGGVNQPQHF. Combining the CDR3 with reference TRBV7-2 and TRBJ1-5 gives the whole variable domain GAGVSQSPSNKVTEKGKDVELRCDPISGHTALYWYRQSLGQGLEFLIYFQGNSAPDKSGLPSDRFSAERTGGSVSTLTIQRTQQEDSAVYLCASSPGGVNQPQHFGDGTRLSIL.

This clone was seen just once. The chain carries TRBV10-3 and TRBJ2-1; tentative D call: TRBD1 (7 bases). Trimming took off 7 bases at V and 6 bases at J, with 22 bases between the two ends. Germline CDR1 and CDR2: ENHRY and SYGVKD. The CDR3 is 16 residues long. The CDR3 protein is CAITPSAGQHANEQFF. The CDR3 nucleotides read TGTGCCATCACCCCTTCGGCGGGACAGCATGCCAATGAGCAGTTCTTC.

The chain joins TRBV9 to TRBJ2-5, with 16 positions matching TRBD2. The junction had 11 bases not matched to a gene; V was cut back by 4 bases and J by 5 bases. The CDR3 has 18 residues. Germline CDR1 SGDLS, CDR2 YYNGEE. The CDR3 sequence: CASSFGTSGRALKETQYF. Here the CDR3 DNA reads TGTGCCAGCAGCTTTGGGACTAGCGGGAGGGCCCTCAAGGAGACCCAGTACTTC.

This sequence joins TRBV27 and TRBJ1-4; possible D gene TRBD1, 5 bases. The CDR3 has 15 amino acids. The ends were cut back, 6 bases at V and 6 bases at J, with 17 bases in the middle. Looked up from germline, CDR1 is MNHEY and CDR2 is SMNVEV (reference sequence). CDR3 DNA: TGTGCCAGCAGCCCGGGCAGGGCCTGGGATGAAAAACTGTTTTTT. Its protein product is CASSPGRAWDEKLFF.

The chain links TRBV7-9 to TRBJ2-1; TRBD2 matches at 8 bases. Germline CDR1 reads SEHNR; CDR2 reads FQNEAQ (reference sequence). The V gene end was trimmed by 8 bases and the J gene end by 0 bases; junction bases not matched to a gene: 6. The CDR3 spans 15 residues. CDR3 protein: CASLRGLGSYNEQFF. The CDR3 nucleotides are TGTGCCAGCCTGCGGGGACTAGGCTCCTACAATGAGCAGTTCTTC.

The gene calls are TRBV7-6 and TRBJ2-1, with 7 bases fitting TRBD1. This CDR3 contains 16 residues. Germline CDR1 is SGHVS and CDR2 is FNYEAQ. The junction had 8 bases not matched to a gene; V was cut back by 5 bases and J by 1 base. The CDR3: CASSERGPLSYNEQFF. The CDR3 DNA reads as TGTGCCAGCAGCGAGAGGGGGCCCCTTTCCTACAATGAGCAGTTCTTC.

The genes are TRBV30 and TRBJ1-4, with TRBD1 identical over 8 bases. The CDR3 is 14 amino acids. Germline values: CDR1 GTSNPN, CDR2 SVGIG (reference sequence). After removal of 2 bases from V and 12 bases from J, the junction contained 11 bases not matched to a gene. This chain's CDR3 is CAWSQQNYRGELFF. In DNA form, the CDR3 reads TGTGCCTGGAGTCAACAGAACTACAGGGGGGAACTGTTTTTT.

V usage is TRBV10-1 and J usage is TRBJ2-2; D unresolved. The germline V and J ends were trimmed by 0 bases and 6 bases, with 8 bases remaining between them. CDR3 length: 14 residues. In germline, CDR1 is WNHNN, CDR2 SYGVQD (reference sequence). This CDR3 reads CASSESVDSGELFF. CDR3 coding DNA: TGCGCCAGCAGTGAGTCGGTAGACTCCGGGGAGCTGTTTTTT.

The chain links TRBV2 to TRBJ1-1; D may be TRBD1 (6 bases). Germline V lookup: CDR1 SNHLY, CDR2 FYNNEI. The CDR3 covers 14 residues. V lost 2 bases to trimming and J lost 4 bases, with 11 bases between them. The CDR3 DNA is TGTGCCAGCAGTGAATTTCAGGGGTTCACTGAAGCTTTCTTT. As protein: CASSEFQGFTEAFF.

The chain is built from TRBV4-1 and TRBJ2-1; no clear D. Trimming cost V 1 base and J 4 bases, with 5 bases left between them. CDR1 is MGHRA and CDR2 is YSYEKL in the germline V gene. This CDR3 has 13 residues. Here the CDR3 reads CASSQGDYNEQFF. Here the CDR3 DNA reads TGCGCCAGCAGCCAAGGAGATTACAATGAGCAGTTCTTC.

On this clone: Other DNA sequences in this specimen translate into the identical CDR3. The rearrangement joins TRBV11-2 to TRBJ2-5; D gene ambiguous. This CDR3 has 11 amino acids. Per the germline V gene, CDR1 is SGHAT and CDR2 is FQNNGV. V gave up 2 bases and J gave up 5 bases, with 3 bases separating them. CDR3 in amino acids: CASSLQETQYF. The CDR3 nucleotides are TGTGCCAGCAGCTTACAGGAGACCCAGTACTTC.

This chain uses TRBV11-2 with TRBJ2-7; D may be TRBD1 (6 bases). The CDR3 totals 13 residues. V shed 4 bases and J shed 1 base, with 8 bases lying between them. Germline V CDR1 and CDR2: SGHAT, FQNNGV. CDR3 sequence reads: CASSWGHSYEQYF. The CDR3 coding sequence is TGTGCCAGCAGCTGGGGACATTCCTACGAGCAGTACTTC.